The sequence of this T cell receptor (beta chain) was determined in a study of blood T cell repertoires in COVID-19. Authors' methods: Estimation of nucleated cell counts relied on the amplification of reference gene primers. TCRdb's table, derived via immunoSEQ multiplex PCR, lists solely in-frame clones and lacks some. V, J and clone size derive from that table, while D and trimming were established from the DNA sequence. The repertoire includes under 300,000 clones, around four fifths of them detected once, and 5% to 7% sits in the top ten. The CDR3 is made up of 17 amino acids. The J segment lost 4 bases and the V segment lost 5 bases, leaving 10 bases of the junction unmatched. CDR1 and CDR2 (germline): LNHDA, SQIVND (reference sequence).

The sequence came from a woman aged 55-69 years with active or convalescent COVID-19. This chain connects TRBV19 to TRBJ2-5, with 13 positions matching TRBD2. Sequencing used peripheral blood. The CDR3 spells CASSFRTSGGRGETQYF. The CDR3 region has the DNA TGTGCCAGTAGTTTTAGGACTAGCGGGGGAAGAGGAGAGACCCAGTACTTC.